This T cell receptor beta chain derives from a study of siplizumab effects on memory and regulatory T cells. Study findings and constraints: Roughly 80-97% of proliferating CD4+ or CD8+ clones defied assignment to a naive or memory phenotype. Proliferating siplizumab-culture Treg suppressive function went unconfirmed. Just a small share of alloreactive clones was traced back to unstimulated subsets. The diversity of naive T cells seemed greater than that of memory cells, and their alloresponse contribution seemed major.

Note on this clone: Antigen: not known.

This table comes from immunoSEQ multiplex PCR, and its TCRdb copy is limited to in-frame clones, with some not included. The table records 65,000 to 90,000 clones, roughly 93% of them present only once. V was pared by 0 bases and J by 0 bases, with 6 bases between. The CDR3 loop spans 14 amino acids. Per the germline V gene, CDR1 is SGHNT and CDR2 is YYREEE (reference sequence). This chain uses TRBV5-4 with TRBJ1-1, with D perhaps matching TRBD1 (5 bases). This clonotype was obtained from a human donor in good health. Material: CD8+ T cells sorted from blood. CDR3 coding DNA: TGTGCCAGCAGCTTGGAAGGGGTGAACACTGAAGCTTTCTTT. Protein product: CASSLEGVNTEAFF.